This T cell receptor beta chain originates from a study of cytomegalovirus exposure and HLA in healthy donors. Study outcomes and limitations: Judged likely to be a sequencing artifact was a cluster of highly shared sequence variants. In an earlier analysis, about 90% or about 30%: the productive usage of most TCR beta V segments. Accurate prediction of most subjects' HLA-A and HLA-B alleles from TCR beta sequences was reported.

This clone was detected only a few times. Its target is unknown. 13 Jbeta primers and 60 Vbeta primers were used for the PCR. TCRdb keeps only in-frame clones here, not all; method: immunoSEQ multiplex PCR. Of 150,000 to 200,000 clones listed, roughly 80% are singletons. Sequencing was performed on PBMCs. The receptor comes from a man under 40 in good health and CMV-seronegative.

The CDR3: CASSQQILGNYGYTF. The CDR3 DNA sequence: TGCGCCAGCAGCCAACAAATTCTCGGTAACTATGGCTACACCTTC. The V and J genes are TRBV4-3 and TRBJ1-2; D gene ambiguous. The CDR3 has 15 amino acids. Trimming took off 2 bases at V and 1 base at J, with 11 bases between the two ends. Germline assignment: CDR1 LGHNA and CDR2 YSLEER.